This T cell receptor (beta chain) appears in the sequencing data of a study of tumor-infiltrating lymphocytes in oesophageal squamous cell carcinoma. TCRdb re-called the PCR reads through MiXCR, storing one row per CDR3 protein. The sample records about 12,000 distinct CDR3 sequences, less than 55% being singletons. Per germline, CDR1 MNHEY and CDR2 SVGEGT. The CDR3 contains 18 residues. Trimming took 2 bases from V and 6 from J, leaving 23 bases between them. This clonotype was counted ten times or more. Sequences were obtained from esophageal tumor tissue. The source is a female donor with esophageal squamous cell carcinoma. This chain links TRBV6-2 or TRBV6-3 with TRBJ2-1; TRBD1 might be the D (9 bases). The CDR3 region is CASSYRDRGSTSGNEQFF. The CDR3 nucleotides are TGTGCCAGCAGTTACCGAGACAGGGGGTCTACTAGCGGCAATGAGCAGTTCTTC.